This TCR beta chain was retrieved from a study of PD-1 blockade in classical Hodgkin lymphoma. Study observations and caveats: Some patients started nivolumab under 1 year after ASCT, and they were excluded. A significant rise in TCR diversity was seen by C4D1 for CD4+ cells but not for CD8+ cells. Healthy donors were reported to have higher baseline TCR diversity than newly diagnosed patients. The baseline diversity of complete responders showed similarity to that of newly diagnosed patients.

All patients relapsed after autologous stem cell transplantation, and brentuximab vedotin exposure varied. As for this clone: Its antigen remains unidentified.

The method was immunoSEQ multiplex PCR; TCRdb's version includes in-frame clones alone and lacks a portion of them. The profile shows roughly 14,000 clones, roughly three quarters of them singletons. V was shortened by 4 bases and J by 7 bases, with 20 bases between the two germline ends. CDR3 length: 15 residues. The germline V gene encodes CDR1 MGHDK and CDR2 SYGVNS. The TCR sequence derives from a human donor with classical Hodgkin lymphoma. Sample: peripheral blood mononuclear cells (PBMCs), taken before the second cycle of nivolumab. The genes are TRBV25-1 and TRBJ2-7, with D possibly being TRBD2 (7 bases). CDR3: CASSGTGGGPSEQYF. The CDR3 DNA is TGTGCCAGCAGTGGGACGGGGGGCGGCCCGTCGGAGCAGTACTTC.